Presented here are 20 T cell receptor beta chains from one specimen sequenced in a study of T cell repertoires in cytomegalovirus infection. Using its own MiXCR run on the reads, TCRdb lists one record per CDR3 protein. The sample shows about 900,000 distinct CDR3 sequences, approximately 30% of them seen only once. The antigens for these receptors are not known. This material consisted of cultured CD8+ T cells from PBMCs, taken from culture after CMV antigen stimulation. All receptors come from a human donor in good health (CMV status not recorded). Some clones in this sample may be carry-over from other donors' samples.

Only a few counts were recorded for this clonotype. The J gene is TRBJ2-7, the V gene TRBV27; tentatively, D is TRBD1 (6 bases). The CDR3 extends over 13 amino acids. Trimming pared 5 bases from V and 3 bases from J, leaving 11 bases between. In germline, CDR1 is MNHEY, CDR2 SMNVEV (reference sequence). In DNA, the CDR3 is TGTGCCAGCAGTAAAGGACAGTACTACGAGCAGTACGTC. Translation: CASSKGQYYEQYV.

There are a few counts of this clonotype. The chain links TRBV7-2 to TRBJ2-1; TRBD1 aligns across 10 bases. This CDR3 contains 17 residues. Looked up from germline, CDR1 is SGHTA and CDR2 is FQGNSA. Trimming at V came to 0 bases and at J to 1 base, leaving 3 bases not matched to a gene. The CDR3 sequence: CASSLADRGHSYNEQFF. The CDR3 DNA reads TGTGCCAGCAGCTTAGCTGACAGGGGGCATTCCTACAATGAGCAGTTCTTC.

A few counts support this clonotype. The chain has TRBV2 and TRBJ2-1; D uncertain. V was cut by 2 bases and J by 8 bases, with 10 bases left in between. CDR1 is SNHLY, CDR2 FYNNEI, per germline. This CDR3 spans 13 amino acids. CDR3 sequence: CASSEPGEYEQFF. CDR3 sequence (DNA): TGTGCCAGCAGTGAACCCGGAGAATATGAGCAGTTCTTC.

This clonotype was counted a few times. The V and J genes are TRBV6-6 and TRBJ1-2; 7 nucleotides agree with TRBD1. The CDR3 runs 14 residues. Germline CDR1 MNHNY, CDR2 SVGAGI (reference sequence). Losses at the gene ends were 7 bases for V and 2 bases for J; bases not matched to a gene: 7. Here the CDR3 DNA reads TGTGCCAGCACGTTTTTGGGACAGAACTATGGCTACACCTTC. It codes for CASTFLGQNYGYTF.

This clonotype has a count of ten or more. The chain couples TRBV7-2 to TRBJ2-2; 14 bases align to TRBD2. This CDR3 has 17 amino acids. J gave up 1 base and V 3 bases, and 1 base lay outside the gene matches. Germline CDR1 SGHTA, CDR2 FQGNSA. The CDR3: CASSLGLAGVNTGELFF. The CDR3 region has the DNA TGTGCCAGCAGCTTGGGACTAGCGGGGGTGAACACCGGGGAGCTGTTTTTT.

CDR3 sequence reads: CASSIGQPQHF. CDR3 sequence (DNA): TGTGCCAGTAGTATCGGTCAGCCCCAGCATTTT. The chain carries TRBV19 and TRBJ1-5; D unclear. Looked up from germline, CDR1 is LNHDA and CDR2 is SQIVND (reference sequence). With 3 bases removed from V and 6 bases from J, the gap between germline ends came to 3 bases. CDR3 length: 11 residues.

This clonotype was counted between two and nine times. The chain recombines TRBV6-1 with TRBJ2-3; D not certain. Trimming removed 8 bases from V and 7 bases from J, with 7 bases in between. CDR3 length equals 10 residues. The germline V gene has CDR1 MNHNS and CDR2 SASEGT. CDR3 in amino acids: CASSGHTQYF. In DNA, the CDR3 is TGTGCCAGCTCTGGCCATACGCAGTATTTT.

Note on this clonotype: One base away lies a much larger clone, so this may be a sequencing read error. V usage is TRBV7-6 and J usage is TRBJ2-1; 13 bases fit TRBD2. Per the germline V gene, CDR1 is SGHVS and CDR2 is FNYEAQ. Losses at the gene ends were 5 bases for V and 7 bases for J; bases not matched to a gene: 8. The CDR3 contains 16 residues. The CDR3 reads CASSLRLAGGTNEQFF. The CDR3 DNA reads TGTGCCAGCAGCCTAAGACTAGCGGGGGGCACGAATGAGCAGTTCTTC.

This clonotype has only a few counts. The chain couples TRBV6-2 or TRBV6-3 to TRBJ2-5, with 8 bases identical to TRBD2. The CDR3 sequence is 14 residues long. Losses at the gene ends were 2 bases for V and 9 bases for J; bases not matched to a gene: 8. The germline gives CDR1 MNHEY, CDR2 SVGEGT. CDR3 sequence (DNA): TGTGCCAGCAGTTACCTTATCGGGAGGGTGGCCCAGTACTTC. Protein product: CASSYLIGRVAQYF.

The gene calls are TRBV7-2 and TRBJ1-5; D might be TRBD1 (5 bases). Germline V gene sequence: CDR1 SGHTA, CDR2 FQGNSA. This CDR3 has 14 amino acids. Trimming took off 6 bases at V and 5 bases at J, with 14 bases between the two ends. The CDR3 DNA sequence: TGTGCCAGCAGTCTTAATCGGGGGGATCAGCCCCAGCATTTT. Translated: CASSLNRGDQPQHF.

The chain joins TRBV2 to TRBJ1-2; D is uncertain. The CDR3 covers 17 residues. Trimming took off 6 bases at V and 0 bases at J, with 20 bases between the two ends. Germline CDR1 is SNHLY and CDR2 is FYNNEI. In DNA form, the CDR3 reads TGTGCCAGCAGCGCCGACAAAAGCAGACCAGCTAACTATGGCTACACCTTC. Residues: CASSADKSRPANYGYTF.

The chain couples TRBV7-9 to TRBJ1-4; 9 bases are a match to TRBD1. Germline lookup yields CDR1 SEHNR and CDR2 FQNEAQ (reference sequence). Losses at the gene ends were 6 bases for V and 7 bases for J; bases not matched to a gene: 9. This CDR3 region has 15 residues. The CDR3 reads CASSLTGTGTEKLFF. CDR3 DNA: TGTGCCAGCAGTTTAACCGGGACAGGGACTGAAAAACTGTTTTTT.

This chain links TRBV19 with TRBJ1-2, with D possibly TRBD1 on 6 matching bases. Trimming removed 3 bases at V and 7 bases at J, with 21 bases between. Germline V gene data show CDR1 as LNHDA and CDR2 as SQIVND (reference sequence). The CDR3 extends over 16 amino acids. CDR3 DNA: TGTGCCAGTAGTATTGGGACCGAGACAGGACCTAGTGGCTACACCTTC. It specifies CASSIGTETGPSGYTF.

The rearrangement joins TRBV9 to TRBJ1-3; 7 positions agree with TRBD1. Germline values: CDR1 SGDLS, CDR2 YYNGEE. The CDR3 totals 14 residues. V lost 4 bases, J lost 4 bases, and 5 bases stayed unmatched. The CDR3 spells CASSMTGFGNTIYF. Written as DNA, the CDR3 is TGTGCCAGCAGCATGACAGGGTTCGGAAACACCATATATTTT.

The chain recombines TRBV5-5 with TRBJ2-5; D is unresolved. The length of the CDR3 is 14 residues. V was clipped by 2 bases and J by 5 bases, with 13 bases between them. The germline V gene has CDR1 SGHKS and CDR2 YYEKEE (reference sequence). The CDR3 loop reads CASSFKALRETQYF. In DNA, the CDR3 is TGTGCCAGCAGCTTTAAGGCCCTCCGTGAGACCCAGTACTTC.

The CDR3 spells CASSLLAGGSPDTQYF. The DNA for the CDR3 is TGTGCCAGCAGCTTGCTAGCGGGGGGCTCCCCAGATACGCAGTATTTT. V is TRBV7-3 and J is TRBJ2-3, with 11 bases aligning to TRBD2. The CDR3 runs to 16 residues. Germline lookup yields CDR1 SGHTA and CDR2 FQGTGA. Unmatched junction bases numbered 6, after V lost 3 bases and J lost 4 bases.

This chain joins TRBV10-3 and TRBJ1-3; 8 positions agree with TRBD1. The CDR3 is made up of 17 amino acids. The germline V gene has CDR1 ENHRY and CDR2 SYGVKD. V gave up 6 bases and J gave up 4 bases; unmatched junction bases: 14. DNA of the CDR3: TGTGCCATCAGGATACAGAGTCTCCGGGACAGGGGAAACACCATATATTTT. This codes for CAIRIQSLRDRGNTIYF.

The chain links TRBV20-1 to TRBJ1-2, with TRBD1 as a possible D gene (6 bases). This CDR3 is 15 amino acids long. The V and J ends lost 4 bases and 4 bases respectively, with 19 bases between them. Germline V gives CDR1 DFQATT, CDR2 SNEGSKA (reference sequence). The CDR3 here is CSAIGRDMLIYGYTF. Written as DNA, the CDR3 is TGCAGTGCTATAGGCAGGGACATGCTAATCTATGGCTACACCTTC.

This clonotype was recorded once. CDR3 sequence (DNA): TGTGCCAGCAGCCCCCGATACGGGATCCAAGAGACCCAGTACTTC. It specifies CASSPRYGIQETQYF. J is TRBJ2-5 and V is TRBV9; D possibly corresponds to TRBD2 (5 bases). The CDR3 is 15 residues long. In germline, CDR1 is SGDLS, CDR2 YYNGEE. Trimming left V 4 bases short and J 1 base short, with 14 bases between.

This clonotype was counted a few times. The chain joins TRBV15 to TRBJ2-3; 7 nucleotides align to TRBD2. J was trimmed by 1 base and V by 7 bases; bases with no gene match: 5. The CDR3 length is 14 residues. In germline, CDR1 is LNHNV, CDR2 YYDKDF (reference sequence). CDR3 protein: CATKSSGGTDTQYF. Here the CDR3 DNA reads TGTGCCACCAAGTCAAGCGGGGGCACAGATACGCAGTATTTT.